The clone carrying this T cell receptor beta chain was seen once. Antigen specificity is unknown. This sample stems from a study of graft-versus-host responses after intestinal transplantation. Overall study: Recipients were given multivisceral, liver-intestinal, or isolated intestinal transplants. Study-wide findings and caveats: Early after transplant, HvG declines were associated with peak levels of circulating GvH clones. Some patients had graft-donor T cell macrochimerism, and their allografts showed high graft-versus-host to host-versus-graft clonal ratios. Recipient marrow held GvH clones, some first seen in ileum or blood.

The data were produced by immunoSEQ multiplex PCR, yet TCRdb's version contains in-frame clones alone and is incomplete. The data contain more than 50,000 clones, about 90% of them singletons. Material: PBMCs, obtained about 120 days after intestinal transplantation. The sequence came from a human patient who received an intestinal transplant, so some T cells may come from the graft donor.

The CDR3 spells CASSVDVLKNEQFF. For the CDR3, the DNA is TGTGCCAGCAGCGTAGACGTCTTGAAGAATGAGCAGTTCTTC. The J gene is TRBJ2-1, the V gene TRBV9, with D uncertain. The germline V and J ends were trimmed by 0 bases and 7 bases, with 11 bases remaining between them. This CDR3 has 14 amino acids. Germline CDR1 and CDR2: SGDLS and YYNGEE.